The 20 T cell receptor beta chains below were found in one sample sequenced in a study of early T cells in non-severe SARS-CoV-2 infection. MiXCR, applied by TCRdb to the 5' RACE reads, yields one record per CDR3 protein. Among tens of thousands of distinct CDR3 sequences listed, 8.5% to 12% were seen once. The source material was whole blood. These receptors came from an adult who was a healthcare worker with PCR-confirmed SARS-CoV-2 infection or an uninfected control (not recorded which).

V gene TRBV20-1 combines with J gene TRBJ2-3; D uncertain. The CDR3 runs 13 residues. Trimming pared 6 bases from V and 3 bases from J, leaving 13 bases between. Germline V gives CDR1 DFQATT, CDR2 SNEGSKA (reference sequence). CDR3 DNA sequence: TGCAGTGCGCCAAAGGTTATAACAGATACGCAGTATTTT. Amino acid sequence: CSAPKVITDTQYF.

This clonotype appeared a few times. The V and J genes are TRBV20-1 and TRBJ1-1, with TRBD1 identical over 9 bases. CDR1 is DFQATT and CDR2 is SNEGSKA in the germline V gene (reference sequence). V was pared by 3 bases and J by 7 bases, with 6 bases of the junction left unmatched. CDR3 size: 13 residues. The CDR3 region is CSARTGGSVEAFF. CDR3 DNA sequence: TGCAGTGCTAGGACAGGGGGATCGGTTGAAGCTTTCTTT.

This clonotype was seen more than once but under ten times. The chain is built from TRBV7-6 and TRBJ2-5, with 8 nucleotides matching TRBD1. V shed 1 base, J shed 1 base, and the junction held 2 bases outside the gene matches. This CDR3 is 15 amino acids long. Germline V gives CDR1 SGHVS, CDR2 FNYEAQ. The CDR3 region has the DNA TGTGCCAGCAGCTTAGGGGACAGGCGCCAAGAGACCCAGTACTTC. Encoded protein: CASSLGDRRQETQYF.

This clonotype was recorded many times. The V gene is TRBV9, the J gene TRBJ1-2; D is unclear. CDR3 length: 13 amino acids. Between the trimmed V and J ends, which lost 6 bases and 1 base, there was a span of 10 bases. CDR1 is SGDLS, CDR2 YYNGEE, per germline. CDR3 nucleotides: TGTGCCAGCACCACGACGGTTAACTATGGCTACACCTTC. It codes for CASTTTVNYGYTF. The full variable domain, with the rest looked up from reference TRBV9 and TRBJ1-2, is DSGVTQTPKHLITATGQRVTLRCSPRSGDLSVYWYQQSLDQGLQFLIQYYNGEERAKGNILERFSAQQFPDLHSELNLSSLELGDSALYFCASTTTVNYGYTFGSGTRLTVV.

V gene TRBV5-1 combines with J gene TRBJ2-2; no clear D gene. The germline V and J ends were trimmed by 0 bases and 8 bases, with 5 bases remaining between them. The CDR3 is made up of 12 amino acids. Germline V gene data show CDR1 as SGHRS and CDR2 as YFSETQ. The CDR3 sequence: CASSLEPGELFF. The CDR3 nucleotides read TGCGCCAGCAGCTTGGAACCTGGGGAGCTGTTTTTT.

The rearrangement uses TRBV6-1 and TRBJ2-5; no firm D call. Germline V CDR1 and CDR2: MNHNS, SASEGT. The V end was cut by 0 bases, the J end by 3 bases, with 14 bases between. The CDR3 has 16 residues. The CDR3 is CASSEAWVGIKETQYF. In nucleotides, the CDR3 is TGTGCCAGCAGTGAAGCGTGGGTAGGAATTAAAGAGACCCAGTACTTC.

Only one count was recorded for this clonotype. A much larger clone lies a single base off, so this may be a read error. The chain employs TRBV11-2 and TRBJ2-7; 9 nucleotides line up with TRBD2. The V and J ends lost 4 bases and 3 bases, in that order; junction bases with no gene match: 13. CDR3 length equals 17 residues. Germline CDR1 and CDR2: SGHAT and FQNNGV. The DNA of the CDR3 is TGTGCCAGCAGCTCCGGGACTAGCCCGTTGTCTTACTACGAGCAGTACTTC. Amino acids: CASSSGTSPLSYYEQYF.

V and J are TRBV2 and TRBJ1-5, with D possibly TRBD1 on 5 matching bases. Germline-derived CDR1 and CDR2 are SNHLY and FYNNEI. The CDR3 has 15 amino acids. Trimming took off 4 bases at V and 5 bases at J, with 15 bases between the two ends. The CDR3 region is CASSVPGPGDQPQHF. In DNA, the CDR3 is TGTGCCAGCAGTGTGCCGGGGCCTGGGGATCAGCCCCAGCATTTT.

The chain combines TRBV7-8 with TRBJ2-1, with a possible D match to TRBD1 (6 bases). The CDR3 covers 16 residues. With 2 bases removed from V and 3 bases from J, the gap between germline ends came to 14 bases. Germline lookup yields CDR1 SGHVS and CDR2 FQNEAQ. CDR3 DNA: TGTGCCAGCAGCTTAACAACAGGGTTCCTCTACAATGAGCAGTTCTTC. It specifies CASSLTTGFLYNEQFF.

There are a few counts of this clonotype. The chain couples TRBV7-2 to TRBJ2-5, with 7 bases matching TRBD1. The germline gives CDR1 SGHTA, CDR2 FQGNSA. The CDR3 loop spans 16 amino acids. J lost 3 bases, V lost 5 bases, and 12 bases had no gene match. The CDR3 DNA sequence: TGTGCCAGCAGCAACTTCGCTAGGGGGCGCAAAGAGACCCAGTACTTC. Residues: CASSNFARGRKETQYF.

This clonotype was observed many times. The genes are TRBV6-8 and TRBJ2-1; 8 nucleotides align to TRBD1. CDR1 MNHGY and CDR2 SAAAGT come from the germline V gene. The junction had 9 bases not matched to a gene; V was cut back by 9 bases and J by 5 bases. CDR3 length: 14 residues. The CDR3 DNA follows: TGTGCCAGGACGGACAGGGAGGAAAACAATGAGCAGTTCTTC. Amino acids: CARTDREENNEQFF.

This chain links TRBV6-1 with TRBJ2-2, with 9 bases matching TRBD1. There are 15 residues in the CDR3. The germline gives CDR1 MNHNS, CDR2 SASEGT. J lost 1 base, V lost 4 bases, and 1 base had no gene match. The CDR3: CASSVDRGNTGELFF. The CDR3, as DNA: TGTGCCAGCAGTGTGGACAGGGGGAACACCGGGGAGCTGTTTTTT.

The chain recombines TRBV3-1 with TRBJ1-1, with D uncertain. The CDR3 has 13 amino acids. With 4 bases removed from V and 10 bases from J, the gap between germline ends came to 16 bases. CDR1 LGHDT and CDR2 YNNKEL come from the germline V gene (reference sequence). The CDR3 sequence: CASSRLTGRGAFF. DNA of the CDR3: TGTGCCAGCAGCCGTCTCACCGGCAGAGGAGCTTTCTTT.

This clonotype was observed many times. This chain links TRBV4-1 with TRBJ2-3; no clear D gene. Trimming stripped 0 bases from V and 6 bases from J, with 7 bases between. Germline V gene lookup returns CDR1 MGHRA and CDR2 YSYEKL. The CDR3 is made up of 13 amino acids. This CDR3 is CASSQDGSDTQYF. The CDR3 DNA reads TGCGCCAGCAGCCAAGACGGAAGTGATACGCAGTATTTT.

This clonotype was observed a handful of times. This rearrangement joins TRBV9 to TRBJ2-5; D is tentatively TRBD1 or TRBD2 (5 bases each). V was cut by 3 bases and J by 5 bases, with 14 bases left in between. CDR3 size: 14 residues. Germline V gene sequence: CDR1 SGDLS, CDR2 YYNGEE. CDR3 nucleotides: TGTGCCAGCAGCGCGGGACGAACTCTGGAGACCCAGTACTTC. This encodes CASSAGRTLETQYF.

This clonotype was counted at least ten times. This chain connects TRBV5-1 to TRBJ2-7, with D perhaps matching TRBD1 (5 bases). V lost 1 base and J lost 2, with 7 bases in between. Germline CDR1 reads SGHRS; CDR2 reads YFSETQ. This CDR3 region has 13 residues. The CDR3 region is CASSLTGPYEQYF. The CDR3 nucleotides are TGCGCCAGCAGCTTGACAGGCCCCTACGAGCAGTACTTC.

This clonotype was observed at least ten times. The DNA of the CDR3 is TGTGCCAGCACCCTCCGGGGGGCGTTTAATGAGCAGTTCTTC. Amino acid sequence: CASTLRGAFNEQFF. The rearrangement uses TRBV3-1 and TRBJ2-1, with D perhaps TRBD2 (7 bases). The CDR3 is 14 amino acids. V lost 7 bases to trimming and J lost 7 bases, with 17 bases between them. CDR1 and CDR2 (germline): LGHDT, YNNKEL (reference sequence).

The rearrangement uses TRBV9 and TRBJ2-1, with 8 bases that match TRBD1. The CDR3 spans 15 residues. Germline-derived CDR1 and CDR2 are SGDLS and YYNGEE. V was clipped by 3 bases and J by 0 bases; unmatched bases: 2. The DNA of the CDR3 is TGTGCCAGCAGCGAGACAGGGGACTCCTACAATGAGCAGTTCTTC. Protein: CASSETGDSYNEQFF.

This clonotype came up a few times. The chain recombines TRBV5-1 with TRBJ2-1, with D perhaps matching TRBD2 (6 bases). The CDR3 spans 14 residues. The germline gives CDR1 SGHRS, CDR2 YFSETQ. Trimming removed 0 bases at V and 6 bases at J, with 10 bases between. In DNA form, the CDR3 reads TGCGCCAGCAGCTTGGGACTAGGTGGCAATGAGCAGTTCTTC. Translation: CASSLGLGGNEQFF.

This clonotype was observed a handful of times. Relative to the germline gene, one junction end is altered; a read error may explain this. The rearrangement uses TRBV20-1 and TRBJ2-7; TRBD1 matches at 8 bases. The CDR3 is 13 residues long. From germline, CDR1 is DFQATT and CDR2 SNEGSKA (reference sequence). The CDR3 loop reads CSARGQGLGLAYF. CDR3 coding DNA: TGCAGTGCCAGAGGACAGGGTCTTGGGTTAGCGTACTTC.